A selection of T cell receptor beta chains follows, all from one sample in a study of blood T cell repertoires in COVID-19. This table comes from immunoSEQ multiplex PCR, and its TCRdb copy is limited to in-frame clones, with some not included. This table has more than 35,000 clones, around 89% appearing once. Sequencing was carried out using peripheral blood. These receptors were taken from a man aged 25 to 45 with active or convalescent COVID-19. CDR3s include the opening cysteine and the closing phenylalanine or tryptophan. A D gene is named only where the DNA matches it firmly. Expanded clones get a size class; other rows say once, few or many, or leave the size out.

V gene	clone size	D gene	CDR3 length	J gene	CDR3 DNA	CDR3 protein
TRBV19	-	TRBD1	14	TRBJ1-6	TGTGCCAGTATCCCGACAGGGGCGAGTTCACCCCTCCACTTT	CASIPTGASSPLHF
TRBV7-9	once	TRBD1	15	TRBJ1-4	TGTGCCAGCAGCATAAAGACAGGGACTAATGAAAAACTGTTTTTT	CASSIKTGTNEKLFF
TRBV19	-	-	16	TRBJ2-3	TGTGCCAGTAGCAACGGGGGGCGTGCTAGCACAGATACGCAGTATTTT	CASSNGGRASTDTQYF
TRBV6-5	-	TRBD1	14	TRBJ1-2	TGTGCCAGCAGGGACAGGGCCCCGAGGAATGGCTACACCTTC	CASRDRAPRNGYTF
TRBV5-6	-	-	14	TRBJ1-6	TGTGCCAGCAGCCCAGTTGGTTATAATTCACCCCTCCACTTT	CASSPVGYNSPLHF
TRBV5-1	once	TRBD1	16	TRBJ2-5	TGCGCCAGCAGCCCCCAAGGGACAGGGTCCGGGGAGACCCAGTACTTC	CASSPQGTGSGETQYF
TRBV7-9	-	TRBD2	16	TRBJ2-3	TGTGCCAGCAGCTTATTCCTAGCGGGAGTTACAGATACGCAGTATTTT	CASSLFLAGVTDTQYF
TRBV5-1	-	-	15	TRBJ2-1	TGCGCCAGCAGCTTGGAACCGGGACACGACAATGAGCAGTTCTTC	CASSLEPGHDNEQFF
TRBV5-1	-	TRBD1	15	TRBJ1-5	TGCGCCAGCAGCTTGGAGGGACAGGGTATTGGAGCCCAGCATTTT	CASSLEGQGIGAQHF
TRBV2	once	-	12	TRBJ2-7	TGTGCCAGCAGCCGGCAGGCCTACGAGCAGTACTTC	CASSRQAYEQYF
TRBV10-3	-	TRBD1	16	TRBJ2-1	TGTGCCATCCAAGACAGGGAATTTGGCTCCTACAATGAGCAGTTCTTC	CAIQDREFGSYNEQFF
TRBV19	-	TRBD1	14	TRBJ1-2	TGTGCCAGTAACCCCACAGGGGCTGACTATGGCTACACCTTC	CASNPTGADYGYTF
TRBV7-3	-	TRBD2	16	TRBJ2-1	TGTGCCAGCAGCTTGCGGGAGGCGAGCTCCTACAATGAGCAGTTCTTC	CASSLREASSYNEQFF
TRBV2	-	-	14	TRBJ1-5	TGTGCCAGCAGTGGGGAGAAATCAAATCAGCCCCAGCATTTT	CASSGEKSNQPQHF
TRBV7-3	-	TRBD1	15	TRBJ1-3	TGTGCCAGCAGCACAAACAGGGGGCCTGGAAACACCATATATTTT	CASSTNRGPGNTIYF
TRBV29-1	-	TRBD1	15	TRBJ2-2	TGCAGCGTTGATTCCGGGACAGGACTTACCGGGGAGCTGTTTTTT	CSVDSGTGLTGELFF
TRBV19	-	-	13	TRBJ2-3	TGTGCCAGTAGTATACGGGACACAGATACGCAGTATTTT	CASSIRDTDTQYF
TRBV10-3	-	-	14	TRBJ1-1	TGTGCCATCAGTGAGTCTCCTCCGTCGACTGAAGCTTTCTTT	CAISESPPSTEAFF
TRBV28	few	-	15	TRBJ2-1	TGTGCCAGCAGTTTATTAGGGGGAGATTTATATGAGCAGTTCTTC	CASSLLGGDLYEQFF
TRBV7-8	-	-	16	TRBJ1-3	TGTGCCAGCAGCTTAGGATCCCCCAGCTCTGGAAACACCATATATTTT	CASSLGSPSSGNTIYF
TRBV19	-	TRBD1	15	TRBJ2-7	TGTGCCAGTAGTATTAGTGCGGGACAGGGCTACGAGCAGTACTTC	CASSISAGQGYEQYF
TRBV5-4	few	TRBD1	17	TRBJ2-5	TGTGCCAGCAGCTTGGCGGGACAGGGGATCATTAAAGAGACCCAGTACTTC	CASSLAGQGIIKETQYF
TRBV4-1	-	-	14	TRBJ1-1	TGCGCCAGCAGCCAAGAGGGGAGTTTCGCTGAAGCTTTCTTT	CASSQEGSFAEAFF
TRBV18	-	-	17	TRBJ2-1	TGTGCCAGCTCACCATTCGAGGGAAGTAGGTGGGACAATGAGCAGTTCTTC	CASSPFEGSRWDNEQFF
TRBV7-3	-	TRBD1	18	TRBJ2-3	TGTGCCAGCAGCCCCGACGAGAAGTGGGGACAGGGGTCAGATACGCAGTATTTT	CASSPDEKWGQGSDTQYF
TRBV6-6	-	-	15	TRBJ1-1	TGTGCCAGCAGTTACGATTCGGGGGGGCGGGATGAAGCTTTCTTT	CASSYDSGGRDEAFF
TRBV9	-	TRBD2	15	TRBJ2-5	TGTGCCAGCAGCGGGGGGACTAGCGGCGAAGAGACCCAGTACTTC	CASSGGTSGEETQYF
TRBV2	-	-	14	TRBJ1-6	TGTGCCAGCAGGAGACAGGATCATAATTCACCCCTCCACTTT	CASRRQDHNSPLHF
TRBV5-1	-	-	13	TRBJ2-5	TGCGCCAGCAGAACGGAGTACGCAGAGACCCAGTACTTC	CASRTEYAETQYF
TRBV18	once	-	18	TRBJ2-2	TGTGCCAGCTCACCACCGACGGGACAAACAGAGAACACCGGGGAGCTGTTTTTT	CASSPPTGQTENTGELFF
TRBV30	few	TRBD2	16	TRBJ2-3	TGTGCCTGGAACGGACTAGCGGGAGGATTTTTCGATACGCAGTATTTT	CAWNGLAGGFFDTQYF